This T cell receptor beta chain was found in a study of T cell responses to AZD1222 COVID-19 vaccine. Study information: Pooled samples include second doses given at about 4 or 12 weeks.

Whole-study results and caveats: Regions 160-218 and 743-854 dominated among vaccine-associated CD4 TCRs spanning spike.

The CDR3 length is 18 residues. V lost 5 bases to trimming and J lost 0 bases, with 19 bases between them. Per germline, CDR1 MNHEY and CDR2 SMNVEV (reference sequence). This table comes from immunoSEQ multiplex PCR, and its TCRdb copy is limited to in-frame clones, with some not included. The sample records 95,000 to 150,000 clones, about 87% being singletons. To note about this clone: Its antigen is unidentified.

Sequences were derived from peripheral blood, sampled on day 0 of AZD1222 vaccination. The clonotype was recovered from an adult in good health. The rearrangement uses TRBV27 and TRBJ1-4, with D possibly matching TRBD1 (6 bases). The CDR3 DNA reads TGTGCCAGCAGTCCCACGGCGGGGGGCCACTCAACTAATGAAAAACTGTTTTTT. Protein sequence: CASSPTAGGHSTNEKLFF. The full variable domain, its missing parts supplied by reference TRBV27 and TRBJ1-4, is EAQVTQNPRYLITVTGKKLTVTCSQNMNHEYMSWYRQDPGLGLRQIYYSMNVEVTDKGDVPEGYKVSRKEKRNFPLILESPSPNQTSLYFCASSPTAGGHSTNEKLFFGSGTQLSVL.